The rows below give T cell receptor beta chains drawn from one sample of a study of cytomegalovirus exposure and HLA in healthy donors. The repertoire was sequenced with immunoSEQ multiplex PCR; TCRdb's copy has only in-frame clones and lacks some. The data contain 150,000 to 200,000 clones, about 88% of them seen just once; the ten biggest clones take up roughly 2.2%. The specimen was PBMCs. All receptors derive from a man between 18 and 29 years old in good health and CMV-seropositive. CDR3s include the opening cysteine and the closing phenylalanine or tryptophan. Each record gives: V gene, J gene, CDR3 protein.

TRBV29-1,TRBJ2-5,CSRAGGAGETQYF
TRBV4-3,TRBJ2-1,CASSLRYNEQFF
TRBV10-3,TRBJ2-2,CAITPGQGSGELFF
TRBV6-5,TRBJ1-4,CASSYITGGAGEKLFF
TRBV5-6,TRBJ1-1,CASSADRTWSTEAFF
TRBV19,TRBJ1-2,CASHRTGSSNYGYTF
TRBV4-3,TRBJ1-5,CASSQDSKTGGLHF
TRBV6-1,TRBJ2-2,CASSRDGGNTGELFF
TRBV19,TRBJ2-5,CATEDRGQETQYF
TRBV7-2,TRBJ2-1,CASSSEAGGPYEQFF
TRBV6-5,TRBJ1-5,CASSYRGSNQPQHF
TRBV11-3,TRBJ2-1,CASSLWGGSRNEQFF
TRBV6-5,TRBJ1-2,CASSHRGEGYTF
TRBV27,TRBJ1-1,CASSSRTPTGPGGAFF
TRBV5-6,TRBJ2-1,CASSLARTSAIDEQFF
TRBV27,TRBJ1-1,CASRPDRRLATEAFF
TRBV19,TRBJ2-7,CASSIGTGSYEQYF
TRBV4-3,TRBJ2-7,CASSQEGGASYEQYF
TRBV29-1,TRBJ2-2,CSVEWGQNTGELFF
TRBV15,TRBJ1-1,CATSRGGQVTNTEAFF
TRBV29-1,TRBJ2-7,CSGVRPDNYEQYF
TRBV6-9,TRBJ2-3,CASSYPGGVGPDTQYF
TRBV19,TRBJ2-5,CASSLASGSQETQYF
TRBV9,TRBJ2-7,CASSPRQGDSYEQYF
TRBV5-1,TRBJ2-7,CASSLRGPPAYEQYF
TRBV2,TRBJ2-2,CASTYRTISGELFF
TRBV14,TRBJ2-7,CASSRQGALSTYEQYF
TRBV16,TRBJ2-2,CASSQSSQGASAGELFF
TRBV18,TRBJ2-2,CASSPELVSGELFF
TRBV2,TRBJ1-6,CASSATGSYNSPLHF
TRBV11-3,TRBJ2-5,CASSGGEWETQYF
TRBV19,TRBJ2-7,CASKDRGDEQYF
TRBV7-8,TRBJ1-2,CASSLSRFSGNYGYTF
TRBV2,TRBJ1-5,CASSVDIQPQHF
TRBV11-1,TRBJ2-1,CASSFLAGENEQFF
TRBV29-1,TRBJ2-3,CSVTGLAGGTDTQYF
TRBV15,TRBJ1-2,CATSREGAGSYGYTF
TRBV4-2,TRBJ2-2,CASSRKDRGQGGELFF
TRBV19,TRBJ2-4,CASSSRLAGGMLAKNIQYF
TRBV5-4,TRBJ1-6,CASSSGGEINSPLHF
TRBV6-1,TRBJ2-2,CASSELTGGPGELFF
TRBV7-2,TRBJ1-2,CASSLEAGAIYGYTF
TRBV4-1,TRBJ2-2,CASRDRLTGELFF
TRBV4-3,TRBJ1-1,CASSQGSVNTEAFF
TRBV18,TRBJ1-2,CASSPDRGIYGYTF
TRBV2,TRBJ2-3,CASSGGQPRTDTQYF
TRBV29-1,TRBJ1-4,CSVSQGSGEKLFF
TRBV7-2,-,CASSSDSTYEQYF
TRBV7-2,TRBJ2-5,CASSLESGIREETQYF
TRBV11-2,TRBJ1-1,CASSLDAGQPAFF
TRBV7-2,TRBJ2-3,CASSFAPSGGTDTQYF
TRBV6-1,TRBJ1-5,CASRFGNQPQHF
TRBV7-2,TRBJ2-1,CASSLASGGFYNEQFF
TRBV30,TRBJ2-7,CAWSVLPLGSGRFYEQYF